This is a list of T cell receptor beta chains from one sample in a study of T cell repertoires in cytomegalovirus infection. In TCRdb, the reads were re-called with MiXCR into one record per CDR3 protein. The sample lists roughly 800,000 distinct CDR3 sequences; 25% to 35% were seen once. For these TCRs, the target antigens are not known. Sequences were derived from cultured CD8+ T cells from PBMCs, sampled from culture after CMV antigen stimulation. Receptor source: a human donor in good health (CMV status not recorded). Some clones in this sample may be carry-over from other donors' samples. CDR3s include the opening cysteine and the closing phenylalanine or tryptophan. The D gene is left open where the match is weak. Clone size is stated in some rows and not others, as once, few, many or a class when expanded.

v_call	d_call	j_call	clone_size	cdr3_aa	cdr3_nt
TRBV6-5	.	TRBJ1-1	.	CASSYEGLGEAFF	TGTGCCAGCAGTTACGAAGGGCTGGGAGAAGCTTTCTTT
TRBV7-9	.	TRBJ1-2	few	CASSLKGRGNGYTF	TGTGCCAGCAGCTTGAAGGGCCGAGGGAATGGCTACACCTTC
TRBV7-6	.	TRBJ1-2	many	CASSLRPTGSGYTF	TGTGCCAGCAGCTTACGGCCGACTGGAAGTGGCTACACCTTC
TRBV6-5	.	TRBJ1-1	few	CASSYSIKDLNTEAFF	TGTGCCAGCAGTTACTCGATAAAGGACCTAAACACTGAAGCTTTCTTT
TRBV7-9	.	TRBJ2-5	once	CASSPSQMEEIQYF	TGTGCCAGCAGCCCTAGCCAGATGGAAGAGATCCAGTACTTC
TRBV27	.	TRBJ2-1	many	CASSLSPGNEQFF	TGTGCCAGCAGCCTCTCCCCAGGGAATGAGCAGTTCTTC
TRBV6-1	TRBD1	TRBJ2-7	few	CATRWTGYYEQYF	TGTGCCACGAGGTGGACAGGTTACTACGAGCAGTACTTC
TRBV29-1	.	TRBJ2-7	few	CSVGPTEGSYEQYF	TGCAGCGTTGGCCCCACAGAGGGCTCCTACGAGCAGTACTTC
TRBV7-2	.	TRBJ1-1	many	CASSYPPITEAFF	TGTGCCAGCAGCTACCCTCCTATCACTGAAGCTTTCTTT
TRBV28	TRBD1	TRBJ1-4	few	CASSSTGFDEKLFF	TGTGCCAGCAGCTCGACAGGGTTTGATGAAAAACTGTTTTTT
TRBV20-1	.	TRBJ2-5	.	CSALRAGWGRYQETQYF	TGCAGTGCCCTTCGTGCGGGGTGGGGAAGGTACCAAGAGACCCAGTACTTC
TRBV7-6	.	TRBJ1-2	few	CASSLGAGNYGYTF	TGTGCCAGCAGCTTAGGAGCAGGGAACTATGGCTACACCTTC
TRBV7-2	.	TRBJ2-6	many	CASSSNRDSGANVLTF	TGTGCCAGCAGCTCCAACAGGGACTCCGGGGCCAACGTCCTGACTTTC
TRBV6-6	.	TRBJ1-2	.	CASSYAVSDGYTF	TGTGCCAGCAGTTACGCGGTCTCCGATGGCTACACCTTC
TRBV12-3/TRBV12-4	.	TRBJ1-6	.	CASSFILEADDYNSPLHF	TGTGCCAGCAGTTTTATTCTCGAGGCAGATGATTATAATTCACCCCTCCACTTT
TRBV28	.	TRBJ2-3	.	CASSSENSSTDTQYF	TGTGCCAGCAGTTCGGAGAATTCTAGCACAGATACGCAGTATTTT
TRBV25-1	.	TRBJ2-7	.	CASSGEGRQYYEQYF	TGTGCCAGCAGTGGAGAAGGGCGACAGTACTACGAGCAGTACTTC
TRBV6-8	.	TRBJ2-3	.	CASGGTSTDTQYF	TGTGCCAGCGGAGGGACGAGCACAGATACGCAGTATTTT
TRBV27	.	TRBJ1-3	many	CASSLDEPGASGNTIYF	TGTGCCAGCAGTTTAGACGAACCGGGGGCGTCTGGAAACACCATATATTTT
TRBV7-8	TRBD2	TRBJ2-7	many	CASSSGTSVSYEQYF	TGTGCCAGCAGCTCCGGGACTAGCGTTTCCTACGAGCAGTACTTC
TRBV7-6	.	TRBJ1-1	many	CASSLGSGTEAFF	TGTGCCAGCAGCTTAGGTTCCGGGACAGAAGCTTTCTTT
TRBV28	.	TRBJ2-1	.	CASSLRGLQNEQFF	TGTGCCAGCAGTTTAAGGGGACTTCAGAATGAGCAGTTCTTC
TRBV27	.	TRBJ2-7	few	CASSLTAPSYEQYF	TGTGCCAGCAGTCTGACAGCACCGTCCTACGAGCAGTACTTC
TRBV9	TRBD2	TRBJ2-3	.	CASSVLAGVTDTQYF	TGTGCCAGCAGCGTACTAGCGGGGGTCACAGATACGCAGTATTTT
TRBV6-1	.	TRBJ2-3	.	CASSEEAYTDTQYF	TGTGCCAGCAGTGAAGAGGCCTACACAGATACGCAGTATTTT
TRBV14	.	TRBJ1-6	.	CASSQGWSDNSPLHF	TGTGCCAGCAGCCAAGGGTGGTCGGATAATTCACCCCTCCACTTT
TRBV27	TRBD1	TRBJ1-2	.	CASSLTGVGNYGYTF	TGTGCCAGCAGTTTGACAGGGGTGGGAAACTATGGCTACACCTTC
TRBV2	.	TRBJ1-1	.	CASRRQERARNTEAFF	TGTGCCAGCAGACGACAGGAACGGGCCAGGAACACTGAAGCTTTCTTT
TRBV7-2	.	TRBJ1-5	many	CASSLGPYGNQPQHF	TGTGCCAGCAGCCTTGGACCCTACGGCAATCAGCCCCAGCATTTT
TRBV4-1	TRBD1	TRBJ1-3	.	CASSLIQGYGGNTIYF	TGCGCCAGCAGCCTCATACAGGGGTATGGGGGAAACACCATATATTTT
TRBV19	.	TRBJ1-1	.	CASTYSPGWNTEAFF	TGTGCCAGTACTTATAGTCCAGGGTGGAACACTGAAGCTTTCTTT
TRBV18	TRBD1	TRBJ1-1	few	CASSDREDTEAFF	TGTGCCAGCTCGGACAGGGAGGACACTGAAGCTTTCTTT
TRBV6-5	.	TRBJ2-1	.	CASSRYRDNEQFF	TGTGCCAGCAGTCGCTACAGGGACAATGAGCAGTTCTTC
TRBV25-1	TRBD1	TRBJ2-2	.	CASRSGQAAGSGELFF	TGTGCCAGCAGATCGGGACAGGCGGCTGGTTCCGGGGAGCTGTTTTTT
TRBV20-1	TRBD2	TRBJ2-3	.	CSARGGTSGGPSDTQYF	TGCAGTGCTAGAGGCGGGACTAGCGGGGGCCCGTCGGATACGCAGTATTTT
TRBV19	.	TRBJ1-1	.	CASSMRGGHTEAFF	TGTGCCAGTAGTATGCGGGGGGGCCACACTGAAGCTTTCTTT
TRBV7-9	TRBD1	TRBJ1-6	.	CASSPYGQGDSPLHF	TGTGCCAGCAGCCCGTATGGACAGGGGGATTCACCCCTCCACTTT
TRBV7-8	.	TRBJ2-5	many	CASLGDYQETQYF	TGTGCCAGCCTTGGGGACTACCAAGAGACCCAGTACTTC
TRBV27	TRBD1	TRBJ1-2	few	CASSLKETGGYTF	TGTGCCAGCAGTTTAAAAGAGACAGGGGGCTACACCTTC
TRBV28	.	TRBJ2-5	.	CAKSRDGGWETQYF	TGTGCCAAGTCCCGGGACGGCGGTTGGGAGACCCAGTACTTC
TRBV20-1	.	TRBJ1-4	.	CSARVHREDKATNEKLFF	TGCAGTGCTAGAGTACACAGGGAGGATAAAGCAACTAATGAAAAACTGTTTTTT
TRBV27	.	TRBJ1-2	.	CASSKTRGTRDTF	TGTGCCAGCAGCAAGACACGGGGAACTAGAGACACCTTC
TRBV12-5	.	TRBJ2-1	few	CASFRDPNEQFF	TGTGCTAGTTTCAGGGACCCTAATGAGCAGTTCTTC
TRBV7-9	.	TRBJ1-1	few	CASSFLGGNTEAFF	TGTGCCAGCAGCTTTTTGGGGGGCAACACTGAAGCTTTCTTT
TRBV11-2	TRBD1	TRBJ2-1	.	CASSQGQFYNEQFF	TGTGCCAGCAGCCAGGGACAGTTTTACAATGAGCAGTTCTTC
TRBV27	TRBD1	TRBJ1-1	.	CASSHTPRGRPEAFF	TGTGCCAGCAGTCATACCCCCAGGGGGCGTCCGGAGGCTTTCTTT
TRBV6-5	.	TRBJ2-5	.	CASSYGLVETQYF	TGTGCCAGCAGTTACGGCCTAGTAGAGACCCAGTACTTC
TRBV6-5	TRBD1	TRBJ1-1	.	CASSYRDRNTEAFF	TGTGCCAGCAGTTACCGGGACAGGAACACTGAAGCTTTCTTT
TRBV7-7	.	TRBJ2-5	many	CASSVEAGRQETQYF	TGTGCTAGCAGCGTAGAGGCGGGACGGCAAGAGACCCAGTACTTC
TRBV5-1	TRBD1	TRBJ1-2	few	CASSLVWTGLGYTF	TGCGCCAGCAGCTTGGTTTGGACAGGGCTTGGCTACACCTTC
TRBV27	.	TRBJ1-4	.	CASASLQAHEEKLFF	TGTGCCAGCGCCTCATTACAGGCCCACGAGGAAAAACTGTTTTTT
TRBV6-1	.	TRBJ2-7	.	CASEQTPWSYEQYF	TGTGCCAGTGAGCAGACCCCGTGGAGCTACGAGCAGTACTTC
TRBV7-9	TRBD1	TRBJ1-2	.	CASSAMRGPTGYTF	TGTGCCAGCAGCGCCATGAGGGGGCCCACTGGCTACACCTTC